The clone carrying this T cell receptor beta chain has just a few counts. Its antigen is unidentified. These data originate in a study of human T cells and chemical hapten exposure. Across the whole study: The patch tests put 0.01% DPC on the skin of the upper back and were read 6 days later. From small differences in pooled library volume came most of the variation in per-sample TCR yields. The study, taken as a whole, reports: Donors were affected by alopecia, so their immune reaction might vary from that of healthy individuals.

Time point noted: patch test 1, 2 weeks after DPC sensitization. Specified treatment: therapeutic diphenylcyclopropenone sensitization with weekly scalp DPC. V shed 3 bases and J 6 bases; nucleotides not matched to a gene: 12. The CDR3 contains 17 residues. The germline gives CDR1 LGHDT, CDR2 YNNKEL (reference sequence). Authors' methods: Approximately 100,000 TCRs per sample was the median, with a range of roughly 23,224 to 750,000. TCRdb independently ran MiXCR on the RACE reads; one entry per CDR3 protein. TCRdb's processing, not the authors', yielded these V and J calls. The sample holds about 120,000 distinct CDR3 sequences; roughly an eighth are singletons and the top ten take 0.92%.

The clonotype was recovered from a man aged 18 to 30 with alopecia areata. Some clones in this sample may be carry-over from other donors' samples. The sample consisted of whole blood, taken in connection with sensitization to the hapten diphenylcyclopropenone (DPC). This chain connects TRBV3-1 to TRBJ2-1; 9 bases are shared with TRBD2. CDR3 sequence reads: CASSQDVGGLAPNEQFF. The CDR3 DNA sequence: TGTGCCAGCAGCCAGGACGTAGGGGGACTAGCTCCCAATGAGCAGTTCTTC.